This section outlines one T cell receptor beta chain sequence together with its context. CDR1 MGHRA and CDR2 YSYEKL come from the germline V gene. This CDR3 contains 16 residues. V lost 2 bases and J lost 6; bases outside the gene matches: 8. Naive CD8 populations comprised CD45RO-negative cells positively selected for CCR7, excluding terminally differentiated effector memory CD45RA+ cells. This sample is drawn from a study of shared clonotypes between healthy human individuals. Measured with immunoSEQ multiplex PCR; TCRdb has only the in-frame clones, and not every one. The sample yields about 2.1 million clones, 85% to 95% seen once.

J is TRBJ1-5 and V is TRBV4-1, with 9 bases aligning to TRBD1. Sample: naive CD8+ T cells from PBMCs. The sequence came from a man aged 18-30 years in good health. Some clones in this sample may be carry-over from other donors' samples. The CDR3 nucleotides read TGCGCCAGCAGCCAACCCCTCGGACAGGGGATTCAGCCCCAGCATTTT. Protein: CASSQPLGQGIQPQHF.